The 19 T cell receptor beta chains in this list originate from one sample, sequenced in a study of early T cells in non-severe SARS-CoV-2 infection. TCRdb reprocessed the 5' RACE reads with MiXCR, giving one entry per CDR3 protein. The sample comprises tens of thousands of distinct CDR3 sequences, roughly 4.3% of which are singletons, and approximately 4.8% rests with the top ten. The sequenced sample consisted of whole blood. These receptor sequences come from an adult who was a healthcare worker with PCR-confirmed SARS-CoV-2 infection or an uninfected control (not recorded which).

In this sample, this clonotype turned up many times. The chain has TRBV12-3 or TRBV12-4 and TRBJ2-7; 9 bases match TRBD2. The CDR3 covers 14 residues. After removal of 2 bases from V and 4 bases from J, the junction contained 3 bases not matched to a gene. CDR3 nucleotide sequence: TGTGCCAGCAGTTTAATCAGCGGGGGGTACGAGCAGTACTTC. This gives the protein CASSLISGGYEQYF.

CDR3 sequence (DNA): TGTGCCAGCAGCCGCGAGGGTAGCAATCAGCCCCAGCATTTT. It codes for CASSREGSNQPQHF. The chain combines TRBV6-2 or TRBV6-3 with TRBJ1-5; D ambiguous. The CDR3 length is 14 residues. Germline-derived CDR1 and CDR2 are MNHEY and SVGEGT. Trimming removed 6 bases at V and 0 bases at J, with 9 bases between.

This chain joins TRBV7-2 and TRBJ2-3, with D maybe TRBD2 (5 bases). V lost 1 base to trimming and J lost 2 bases, with 10 bases between them. This CDR3 is 15 amino acids long. Germline V gene sequence: CDR1 SGHTA, CDR2 FQGNSA. Written as DNA, the CDR3 is TGTGCCAGCAGCTTAGACCTAGCAATCACAGATACGCAGTATTTT. It is translated as CASSLDLAITDTQYF.

This clonotype was detected only a few times. This chain connects TRBV10-2 to TRBJ1-5; a possible D gene is TRBD1 (6 bases). The CDR3 is 12 residues long. V gave up 4 bases and J gave up 9 bases, with 10 bases separating them. Germline V gives CDR1 WSHSY, CDR2 SAAADI. CDR3 in amino acids: CASSVLGGPQHF. CDR3 nucleotides: TGCGCCAGCAGTGTTTTAGGGGGGCCCCAGCATTTT.

V gene TRBV27 combines with J gene TRBJ2-7; the D is unclear. The germline V gene has CDR1 MNHEY and CDR2 SMNVEV (reference sequence). This CDR3 is 16 amino acids long. V was cut by 1 base and J by 0 bases, with 13 bases left in between. The CDR3 DNA sequence: TGTGCCAGCAGTTTATTATCTGGACGGAGCTCCTACGAGCAGTACTTC. It is translated as CASSLLSGRSSYEQYF.

The J gene is TRBJ2-2, the V gene TRBV20-1; D ambiguous. V was trimmed by 5 bases and J by 7 bases, leaving 8 bases between them. Germline values: CDR1 DFQATT, CDR2 SNEGSKA (reference sequence). This CDR3 is 11 amino acids long. Written as DNA, the CDR3 is TGCAGTGCTTACAAGTACGGGGAGCTGTTTTTT. As protein: CSAYKYGELFF.

This clonotype was recorded at least ten times. V gene TRBV7-8 combines with J gene TRBJ1-2, with 7 positions matching TRBD1. With V trimmed by 3 bases and J by 8 bases, 9 bases remained unmatched. The CDR3 length is 14 residues. Germline V CDR1 and CDR2: SGHVS, FQNEAQ. The CDR3 sequence: CASSFDRAQWGYTF. Here the CDR3 DNA reads TGTGCCAGCAGCTTCGACAGGGCTCAATGGGGCTACACCTTC. Full variable domain (outside the CDR3, taken from reference TRBV7-8 and TRBJ1-2): GAGVSQSPRYKVAKRGQDVALRCDPISGHVSLFWYQQALGQGPEFLTYFQNEAQLDKSGLPSDRFFAERPEGSVSTLKIQRTQQEDSAVYLCASSFDRAQWGYTFGSGTRLTVV.

The V call is TRBV2, the J call TRBJ1-2; 7 nucleotides match TRBD1. The V and J ends lost 4 bases and 0 bases, in that order; junction bases with no gene match: 2. CDR3 length: 14 residues. Germline loops: CDR1 SNHLY, CDR2 FYNNEI. As DNA, the CDR3 is TGTGCCAGCAGTGCGCAGGGGGCTAACTATGGCTACACCTTC. It specifies CASSAQGANYGYTF.

At least ten counts were recorded for this clonotype. V is TRBV21-1 and J is TRBJ2-2. TRBV21-1 is a known pseudogene. The CDR3 spans 12 residues. The CDR3 sequence is CASSSSAGELFF. The CDR3 DNA is TGTGCCAGCAGCTCTTCGGCCGGGGAGCTGTTTTTT.

This clonotype was picked up many times. The V gene is TRBV7-7, the J gene TRBJ2-5; D might be TRBD1 or TRBD2, each matching 5 bases. V gave up 1 base and J gave up 9 bases, with 15 bases separating them. This CDR3 is built from 14 residues. Germline V lookup: CDR1 SSHAT, CDR2 FNYEAQ (reference sequence). CDR3 DNA: TGTGCCAGCAGCTTAGACGGGACCGGAGCGTCCCAGTACTTC. Residues: CASSLDGTGASQYF. Full variable domain (rest looked up from reference TRBV7-7 and TRBJ2-5): GAGVSQSPRYKVTKRGQDVTLRCDPISSHATLYWYQQALGQGPEFLTYFNYEAQPDKSGLPSDRFSAERPEGSISTLTIQRTEQRDSAMYRCASSLDGTGASQYFGPGTRLLVL.

The chain employs TRBV10-3 and TRBJ1-6; D is ambiguous. Germline V gene data show CDR1 as ENHRY and CDR2 as SYGVKD. This CDR3 spans 19 amino acids. V was clipped by 0 bases and J by 7 bases, with 22 bases between them. In DNA form, the CDR3 reads TGTGCCATCAGTGAGTCTATGCAGGAGGGTATCCCTCAAAATTCACCCCTCCACTTT. Protein sequence: CAISESMQEGIPQNSPLHF.

This clonotype was detected a few times. The CDR3 DNA reads TGTGCCAGTGCGGGAACCTTCATTCGTGGAGAGCAGTACTTC. It encodes CASAGTFIRGEQYF. The rearrangement uses TRBV19 and TRBJ2-7; a weak D match, TRBD2 (6 bases). Germline CDR1 LNHDA, CDR2 SQIVND (reference sequence). V was cut by 8 bases and J by 7 bases, with 21 bases left in between. The CDR3 runs to 14 residues.

This clonotype was recorded at least ten times. CDR3 region: CASSLNQGQPQHF. The CDR3 DNA follows: TGTGCCAGCAGCTTAAACCAGGGTCAGCCCCAGCATTTT. The chain combines TRBV11-2 with TRBJ1-5, with D maybe TRBD1 (5 bases). V was clipped by 2 bases and J by 6 bases, with 8 bases between them. Germline V gene sequence: CDR1 SGHAT, CDR2 FQNNGV. The CDR3 contains 13 residues.

This clonotype has a count of ten or more. The chain couples TRBV2 to TRBJ2-1; TRBD2 is a possible D gene (5 bases). The V end lost 2 bases, the J end lost 5 bases, and 13 bases lay between the germline ends. The CDR3 is 15 amino acids. The germline CDR1 and CDR2 sequences are SNHLY and FYNNEI. The CDR3, as DNA: TGTGCCAGCAGTGAATCTAGCTTGGGAAACAATGAGCAGTTCTTC. It is translated as CASSESSLGNNEQFF.

This clonotype was detected many times. This chain connects TRBV2 to TRBJ2-5, with 11 bases identical to TRBD1. J gave up 6 bases and V 3 bases, and 3 bases lay outside the gene matches. The germline gives CDR1 SNHLY, CDR2 FYNNEI. The CDR3 is 14 amino acids. The CDR3 sequence: CASSDGQGAQTQYF. CDR3 DNA: TGTGCCAGCAGTGACGGACAGGGGGCACAGACCCAGTACTTC.

Ten or more counts support this clonotype. The DNA for the CDR3 is TGTGCCAGCATAAGTAGGAGCTCCTACGAGCAGTACTTC. Amino acids: CASISRSSYEQYF. V is TRBV6-2 or TRBV6-3 and J is TRBJ2-7; D gene unclear. Trimming cost V 7 bases and J 0 bases, with 10 bases left between them. CDR3 length: 13 amino acids. Germline V gene lookup returns CDR1 MNHEY and CDR2 SVGEGT.

This clonotype has ten or more counts. The gene calls are TRBV3-1 and TRBJ2-7; 8 nucleotides agree with TRBD1. The CDR3 totals 14 residues. Germline V lookup: CDR1 LGHDT, CDR2 YNNKEL (reference sequence). Trimming took 4 bases from V and 7 from J; bases not matched to a gene: 9. The CDR3 is CASSPGQGLREQYF. The CDR3, as DNA: TGTGCCAGCAGCCCCGGACAGGGCCTTAGGGAGCAGTACTTC.

This clonotype was seen many times. The chain couples TRBV3-1 to TRBJ2-1, with 9 bases matching TRBD2. CDR1 is LGHDT, CDR2 YNNKEL, per germline (reference sequence). With 1 base clipped from V and 6 bases from J, the junction kept 10 bases outside the gene matches. The CDR3 is 17 amino acids. The CDR3 DNA reads as TGTGCCAGCAGCCAAGGCGGAGCGGGAGGACCGTCCAATGAGCAGTTCTTC. Translation gives CASSQGGAGGPSNEQFF.

This clonotype was seen many times. This chain joins TRBV5-1 and TRBJ2-7; the D gene is possibly TRBD2 (7 bases). CDR1 SGHRS and CDR2 YFSETQ come from the germline V gene. Trimming stripped 7 bases from V and 2 bases from J, with 19 bases between. This CDR3 comprises 15 residues. CDR3 DNA: TGCGCCAGCGGGGGGGCACAGGGAGCACCCTACGAGCAGTACTTC. Its translation: CASGGAQGAPYEQYF.